This T cell receptor beta chain was sequenced for a study of T-cell reconstitution after alpha-beta-depleted transplantation in children listed by TCRdb under 2016. About the full investigation: The study quantitatively tracked T-cell immune reconstitution after TCRalphabeta/CD19-depleted allogeneic hematopoietic cell transplantation in children using TCR repertoire profiling.

Cut back by 5 bases and 4 bases, the V and J ends lie 12 bases apart. Inclusive of the bounding cysteine and phenylalanine, the CDR3 is 13 residues long. CDR3 DNA is the only sequence kept; it has 39 bases, read in frame from the first base. This clonotype was seen repeatedly, ten times or more. What antigen it recognizes has not been identified. The record has no base qualities; no much larger clone is one base away. To prepare the library, PCR was applied. Sequencing instrument: Illumina HiSeq 2500. TCR library preparation used molecular barcoding, with unique molecular identifiers applied to normalize quantification of the TCRbeta repertoire. TCRdb took the public reads, trimmed them with fastp at Q25, ran MiXCR for clone calling and kept in-frame beta chains. Here each entry gathers all rows of one CDR3 protein and keeps the most common genes and DNA. The sample yields some 550,000 distinct CDR3 sequences; approximately 20% were counted once. Clones ranked in the top ten supply 2.5% to 3.5% of the sample.

The chain uses TRBV12-3 or TRBV12-4 and TRBJ2-7; matching of 5 bases hints at TRBD1 as the D gene. The specimen comprised PBMCs from the stem cell graft donor, sampled from the stem cell graft. This receptor was taken from a human donor who donated a stem cell graft to a child with acute lymphoblastic leukemia. Read as DNA, the sequence is TGTGCCAGCAGTCCAGGGTATGGGTACGAGCAGTACTTC. This codes for CASSPGYGYEQYF.